Shown below are 12 T cell receptor beta chains from a single sample sequenced in a study of blood T cells in healthy people across ages (dated by TCRdb to between 2014 and 2017). Libraries were constructed by 5' RACE. TCRdb shows the sequencer as Illumina HiSeq 2500. A second PCR of about 7 to 12 cycles was run with a J-beta primer mix and a sample-barcoded 5' primer. TCRdb reprocessed the public reads (quality trimming at Q25 with fastp, clone calling with MiXCR) and kept in-frame beta chains. Entries are consolidated by CDR3 protein sequence, retaining the most common genes and DNA. This sample comprises fewer than 900,000 distinct CDR3 sequences, 36% of them detected only once. Over 10% of the sample rests with the top ten. Sequencing was done on a sample of blood. The source of these receptors is a man between 18 and 35 years old in good health.

This clonotype was seen many times. The chain couples TRBV18 to TRBJ2-3; 9 nucleotides match TRBD1. CDR3 size: 15 residues. After removal of 3 bases from V and 5 bases from J, the junction contained 6 bases not matched to a gene. CDR1 KGHSH and CDR2 LQKENI come from the germline V gene. This CDR3 is CASSPVQGAKDTQYF. As DNA, the CDR3 is TGTGCCAGCTCACCGGTACAGGGGGCCAAAGATACGCAGTATTTT.

The rearrangement joins TRBV19 to TRBJ1-5; D not resolved. Per the germline V gene, CDR1 is LNHDA and CDR2 is SQIVND (reference sequence). V dropped 3 bases and J dropped 1 base, with 13 bases sitting between them. The CDR3 extends over 16 amino acids. The chain's CDR3 is CASSIGWTGSNQPQHF. The CDR3 DNA reads as TGTGCCAGTAGTATTGGGTGGACGGGCAGCAATCAGCCCCAGCATTTT.

The rearrangement joins TRBV7-2 to TRBJ1-4, with D unclear. The V gene's germline CDR1 is SGHTA and CDR2 FQGNSA. The CDR3 contains 13 residues. Trimming took off 5 bases at V and 7 bases at J, with 11 bases between the two ends. The DNA for the CDR3 is TGTGCCAGCAGCGTAGGACGGGTTGAAAAACTGTTTTTT. Translated, it gives CASSVGRVEKLFF.

J is TRBJ2-5 and V is TRBV2; the match to TRBD1 covers 8 bases. V dropped 6 bases and J dropped 11; count of bases not matched to a gene: 11. The CDR3 has 13 amino acids. Germline assignment: CDR1 SNHLY and CDR2 FYNNEI. CDR3 nucleotides: TGTGCCAGCAGCCGGACAGGGAGGAATGAGCAGTACTTC. Translating it yields CASSRTGRNEQYF.

The V call is TRBV3-1, the J call TRBJ2-5; D gene ambiguous. Germline CDR1 LGHDT, CDR2 YNNKEL (reference sequence). V lost 4 bases and J lost 11, with 11 bases in between. This CDR3 contains 11 residues. The CDR3 protein is CASSRPNEQYF. The CDR3 coding sequence is TGTGCCAGCAGCCGACCCAATGAGCAGTACTTC.

This clonotype was picked up a small number of times. This chain uses TRBV27 with TRBJ1-4, with D possibly TRBD1 on 6 matching bases. From germline, CDR1 is MNHEY and CDR2 SMNVEV (reference sequence). Deletions cut 8 bases from V and 6 bases from J, with 19 bases between. The CDR3 contains 15 residues. Here the CDR3 reads CASAPGGQGYEKLFF. The CDR3 coding sequence is TGTGCCAGCGCCCCAGGCGGGCAGGGGTATGAAAAACTGTTTTTT.

This rearrangement joins TRBV3-1 to TRBJ2-2; D perhaps matches TRBD2 (5 bases). Trimming pared 0 bases from V and 3 bases from J, leaving 14 bases between. The CDR3 runs 17 residues. Looked up from germline, CDR1 is LGHDT and CDR2 is YNNKEL (reference sequence). The CDR3 is CASSQEYASLDTGELFF. The DNA of the CDR3 is TGTGCCAGCAGCCAAGAATACGCTAGCCTCGACACCGGGGAGCTGTTTTTT.

This clonotype has more than one count but fewer than ten. The J gene is TRBJ1-5, the V gene TRBV28; D gene unclear. In germline, CDR1 is MDHEN, CDR2 SYDVKM. The CDR3 has 14 residues. The V end lost 6 bases, the J end lost 6 bases, and 15 bases lay between the germline ends. The CDR3: CASSPAGNSQPQHF. CDR3 DNA: TGTGCCAGCAGCCCTGCGGGCAATAGTCAGCCCCAGCATTTT.

The V gene is TRBV20-1, the J gene TRBJ2-5; D is unresolved. The J call is uncertain, as TRBJ2-1 better fits the DNA end. The CDR3 consists of 14 residues. Germline CDR1 is DFQATT and CDR2 is SNEGSKA (reference sequence). This CDR3 is CSARGWGTQETQFF. CDR3 bases: TGCAGTGCTAGAGGGTGGGGAACCCAAGAGACCCAGTTCTTC.

The chain is built from TRBV6-5 and TRBJ2-3; 12 bases are a match to TRBD2. Germline-derived CDR1 and CDR2 are MNHEY and SVGAGI. V dropped 5 bases and J dropped 7; count of bases not matched to a gene: 7. The CDR3 is made up of 15 amino acids. Here the CDR3 reads CASSPSGGALNTQYF. The CDR3 DNA reads as TGTGCCAGCAGTCCTAGCGGGGGGGCCTTAAATACGCAGTATTTT.

This clonotype was counted between two and nine times. This chain joins TRBV20-1 and TRBJ1-1; D not resolved. The CDR3 runs to 15 residues. From germline, CDR1 is DFQATT and CDR2 SNEGSKA (reference sequence). Trimming took 0 bases from V and 0 from J, leaving 11 bases between them. This CDR3 reads CSARDLMRLNTEAFF. The CDR3 DNA is TGCAGTGCTAGAGATCTTATGAGGCTGAACACTGAAGCTTTCTTT.

V gene TRBV4-3 combines with J gene TRBJ1-2; 8 positions agree with TRBD1. Germline CDR1 reads LGHNA; CDR2 reads YSLEER. There are 15 residues in the CDR3. The V segment lost 4 bases and the J segment 7 bases; nucleotides outside the gene matches: 11. CDR3 region: CASSPSRTGTGGYTF. The CDR3 bases are TGCGCCAGCAGCCCAAGTCGGACAGGGACGGGTGGCTACACCTTC.